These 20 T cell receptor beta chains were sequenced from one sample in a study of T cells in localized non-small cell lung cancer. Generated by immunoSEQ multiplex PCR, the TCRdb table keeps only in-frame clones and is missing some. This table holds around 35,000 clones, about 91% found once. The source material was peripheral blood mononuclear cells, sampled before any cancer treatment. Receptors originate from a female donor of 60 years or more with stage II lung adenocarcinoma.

CDR3 sequence reads: CASSWSNSLNEKLFF. The DNA of the CDR3 is TGTGCCAGCAGCTGGAGCAACAGCCTTAATGAAAAACTGTTTTTT. The gene calls are TRBV7-9 and TRBJ1-4; D remains ambiguous. Deletions cut 4 bases from V and 4 bases from J, with 13 bases between. The CDR3 length is 15 residues. Looked up from germline, CDR1 is SEHNR and CDR2 is FQNEAQ (reference sequence).

CDR3 region: CASSHAGQGEGYTF. The CDR3 DNA is TGTGCCAGCAGTCACGCTGGGCAGGGGGAAGGCTACACCTTC. The chain links TRBV6-6 to TRBJ1-2; TRBD1 agrees at 7 bases. Germline lookup yields CDR1 MNHNY and CDR2 SVGAGI (reference sequence). V dropped 5 bases and J dropped 8; count of bases not matched to a gene: 11. CDR3 length: 14 amino acids.

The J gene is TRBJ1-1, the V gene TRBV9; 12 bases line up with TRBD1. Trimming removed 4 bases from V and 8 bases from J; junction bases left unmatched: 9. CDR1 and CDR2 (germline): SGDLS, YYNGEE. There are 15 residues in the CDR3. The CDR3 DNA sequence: TGTGCCAGCAGCCCCCGGGGACAGGGGGCTATAGAAGCTTTCTTT. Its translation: CASSPRGQGAIEAFF.

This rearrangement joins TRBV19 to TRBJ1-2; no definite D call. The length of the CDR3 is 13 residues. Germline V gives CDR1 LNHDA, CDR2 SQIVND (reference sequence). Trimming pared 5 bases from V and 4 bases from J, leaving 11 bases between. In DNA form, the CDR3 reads TGTGCCAGTAGTGGGTTGCGGACCTATGGCTACACCTTC. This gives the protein CASSGLRTYGYTF.

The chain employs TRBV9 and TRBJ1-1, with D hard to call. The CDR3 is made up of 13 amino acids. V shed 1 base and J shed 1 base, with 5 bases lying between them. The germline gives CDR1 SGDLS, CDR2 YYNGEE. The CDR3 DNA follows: TGTGCCAGCAGCGTAACCTCGAACACTGAAGCTTTCTTT. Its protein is CASSVTSNTEAFF.

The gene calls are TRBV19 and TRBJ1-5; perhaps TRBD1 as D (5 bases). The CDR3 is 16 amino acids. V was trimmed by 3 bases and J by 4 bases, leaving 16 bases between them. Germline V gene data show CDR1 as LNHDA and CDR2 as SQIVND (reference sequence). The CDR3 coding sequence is TGTGCCAGTAGTATCTTACCCCGAGGACATAATCAGCCCCAGCATTTT. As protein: CASSILPRGHNQPQHF.

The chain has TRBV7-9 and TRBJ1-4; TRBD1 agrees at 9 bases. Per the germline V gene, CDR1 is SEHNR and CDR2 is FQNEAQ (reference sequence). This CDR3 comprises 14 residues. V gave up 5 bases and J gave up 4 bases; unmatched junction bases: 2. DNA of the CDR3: TGTGCCAGCAGCAGGGGACAGGGTAATGAAAAACTGTTTTTT. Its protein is CASSRGQGNEKLFF.

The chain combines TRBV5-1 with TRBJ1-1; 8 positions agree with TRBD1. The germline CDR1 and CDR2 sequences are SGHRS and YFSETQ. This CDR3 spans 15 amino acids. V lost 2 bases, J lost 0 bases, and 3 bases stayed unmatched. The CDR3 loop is CASSLGQGMNTEAFF. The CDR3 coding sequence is TGCGCCAGCAGCTTAGGACAGGGAATGAACACTGAAGCTTTCTTT.

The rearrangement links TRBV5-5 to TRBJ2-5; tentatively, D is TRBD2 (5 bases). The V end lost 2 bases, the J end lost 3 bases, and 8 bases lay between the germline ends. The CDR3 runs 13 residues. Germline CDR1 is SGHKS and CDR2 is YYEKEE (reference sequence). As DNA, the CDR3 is TGTGCCAGCAGCTTCGGGGTCAAAGAGACCCAGTACTTC. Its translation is CASSFGVKETQYF.

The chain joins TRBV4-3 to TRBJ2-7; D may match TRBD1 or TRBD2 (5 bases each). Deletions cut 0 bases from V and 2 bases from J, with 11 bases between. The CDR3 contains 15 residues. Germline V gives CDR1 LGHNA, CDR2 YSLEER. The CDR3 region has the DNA TGCGCCAGCAGCCAAGAATCTCGGGGCCCCTACGAGCAGTACTTC. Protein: CASSQESRGPYEQYF.

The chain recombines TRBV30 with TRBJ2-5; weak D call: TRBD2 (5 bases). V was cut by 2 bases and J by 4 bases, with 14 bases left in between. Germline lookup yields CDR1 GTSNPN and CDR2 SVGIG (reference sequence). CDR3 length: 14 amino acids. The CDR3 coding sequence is TGTGCCTGGAGTATCCTAGCCCCATTAGAGACCCAGTACTTC. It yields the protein CAWSILAPLETQYF.

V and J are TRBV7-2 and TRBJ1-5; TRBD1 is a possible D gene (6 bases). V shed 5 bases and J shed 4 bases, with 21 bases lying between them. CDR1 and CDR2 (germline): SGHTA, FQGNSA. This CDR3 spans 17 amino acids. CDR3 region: CASSPRGGRIGNQPQHF. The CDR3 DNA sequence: TGTGCCAGCAGCCCAAGGGGGGGGAGGATTGGGAATCAGCCCCAGCATTTT.

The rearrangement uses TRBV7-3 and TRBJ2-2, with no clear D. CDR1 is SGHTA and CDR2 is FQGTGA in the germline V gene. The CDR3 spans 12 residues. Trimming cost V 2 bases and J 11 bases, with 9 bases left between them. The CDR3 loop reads CASSLGEGELFF. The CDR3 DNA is TGTGCCAGCAGCTTAGGGGAAGGAGAGCTGTTTTTT.

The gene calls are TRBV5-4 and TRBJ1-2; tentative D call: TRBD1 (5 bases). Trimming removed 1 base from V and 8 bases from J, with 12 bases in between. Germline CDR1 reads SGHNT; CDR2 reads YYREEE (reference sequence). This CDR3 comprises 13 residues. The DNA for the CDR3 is TGTGCCAGCAGCTTGTGGGGGGACCGCGGCTACACCTTC. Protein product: CASSLWGDRGYTF.

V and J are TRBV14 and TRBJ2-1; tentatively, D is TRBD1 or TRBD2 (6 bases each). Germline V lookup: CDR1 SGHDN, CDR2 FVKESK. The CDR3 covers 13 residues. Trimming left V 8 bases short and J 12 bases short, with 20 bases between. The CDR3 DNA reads TGTGCCAGCGCCTCACAGGGCGGGACAAGGCAGTTCTTC. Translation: CASASQGGTRQFF.

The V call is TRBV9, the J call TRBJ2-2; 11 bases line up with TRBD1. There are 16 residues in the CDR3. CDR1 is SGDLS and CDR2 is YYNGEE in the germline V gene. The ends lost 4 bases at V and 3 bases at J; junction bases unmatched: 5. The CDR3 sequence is CASSSRDRGYTGELFF. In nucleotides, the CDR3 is TGTGCCAGCAGCTCCCGGGACAGGGGGTACACCGGGGAGCTGTTTTTT.

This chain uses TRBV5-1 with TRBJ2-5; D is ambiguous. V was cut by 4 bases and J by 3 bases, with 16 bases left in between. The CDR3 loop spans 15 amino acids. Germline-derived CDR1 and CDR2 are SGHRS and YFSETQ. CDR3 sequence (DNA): TGCGCCAGCAGCAACCCATTGACAAGGGAAGAGACCCAGTACTTC. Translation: CASSNPLTREETQYF. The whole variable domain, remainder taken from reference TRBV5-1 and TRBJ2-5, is KAGVTQTPRYLIKTRGQQVTLSCSPISGHRSVSWYQQTPGQGLQFLFEYFSETQRNKGNFPGRFSGRQFSNSRSEMNVSTLELGDSALYLCASSNPLTREETQYFGPGTRLLVL.

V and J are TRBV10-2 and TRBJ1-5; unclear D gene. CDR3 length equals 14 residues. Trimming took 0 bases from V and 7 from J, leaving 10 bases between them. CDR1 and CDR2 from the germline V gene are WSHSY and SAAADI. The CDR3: CASSESIYEQPQHF. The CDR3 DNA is TGCGCCAGCAGTGAGTCGATATACGAGCAGCCCCAGCATTTT.

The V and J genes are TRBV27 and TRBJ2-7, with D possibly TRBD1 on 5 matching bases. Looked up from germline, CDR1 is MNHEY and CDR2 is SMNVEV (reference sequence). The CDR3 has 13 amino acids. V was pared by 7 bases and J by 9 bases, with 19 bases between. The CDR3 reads CASTTQGVARQYF. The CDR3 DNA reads TGTGCCAGCACCACACAAGGGGTTGCGAGGCAGTACTTC.

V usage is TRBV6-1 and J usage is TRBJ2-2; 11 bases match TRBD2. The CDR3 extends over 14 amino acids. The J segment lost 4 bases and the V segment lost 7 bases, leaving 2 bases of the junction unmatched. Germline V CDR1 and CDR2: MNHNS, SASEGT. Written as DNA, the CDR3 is TGTGCCAGCATAACTAGCGGGGGCACCGGGGAGCTGTTTTTT. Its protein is CASITSGGTGELFF.